A single count supports the clone carrying this TCR beta chain. Antigen unknown. This CDR3 spans 17 amino acids. Germline assignment: CDR1 MNHNS and CDR2 SASEGT. V was pared by 4 bases and J by 3 bases, with 14 bases of the junction left unmatched. The table came from immunoSEQ multiplex PCR; TCRdb's copy has only in-frame clones and leaves some out. The profile shows tens of thousands of clones, more than 75% of them singletons. This record comes from a study of OX40 agonist ivuxolimab in advanced cancers. At the level of the study: Participants averaged roughly 60 years of age (range 23 to 79) and were approximately 81% male. Notes on the study in general: CD8+ T cells were the subset that, on average, had more expanded clones than CD4+.

Enrollment shut out patients with autoimmune disease history or systemic immunosuppression. The timepoints at which blood was sampled were baseline, cycle 4 day 1, and cycle 7 day 1. The source is an adult with an advanced solid tumor such as melanoma, head and neck, liver or kidney cancer. The sample was CD4+ or CD8+ T cells sorted from blood, taken in a trial of the OX40 agonist ivuxolimab. This sequence joins TRBV6-1 and TRBJ1-2; 7 bases match TRBD1. DNA of the CDR3: TGTGCCAGCAGTGCCCCCCCCGGGGTAGGGGGCGACTATGGCTACACCTTC. Residues: CASSAPPGVGGDYGYTF.